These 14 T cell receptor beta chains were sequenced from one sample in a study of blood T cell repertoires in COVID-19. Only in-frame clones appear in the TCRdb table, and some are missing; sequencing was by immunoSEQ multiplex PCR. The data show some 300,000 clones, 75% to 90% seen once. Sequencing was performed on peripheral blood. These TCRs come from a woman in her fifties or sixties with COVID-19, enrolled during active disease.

The CDR3 loop reads CASRWGQGVYEQYF. The DNA of the CDR3 is TGTGCCAGCAGATGGGGACAGGGGGTTTACGAGCAGTACTTC. This sequence joins TRBV6-5 and TRBJ2-7, with 11 bases identical to TRBD1. Trimming cost V 6 bases and J 4 bases; bases outside gene matches: 5. The CDR3 covers 14 residues. The V gene's germline CDR1 is MNHEY and CDR2 SVGAGI.

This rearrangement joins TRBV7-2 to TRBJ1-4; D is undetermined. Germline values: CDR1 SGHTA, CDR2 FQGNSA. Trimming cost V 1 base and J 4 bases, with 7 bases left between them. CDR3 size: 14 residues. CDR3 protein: CASSLVAINEKLFF. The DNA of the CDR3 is TGTGCCAGCAGCTTAGTGGCCATTAATGAAAAACTGTTTTTT.

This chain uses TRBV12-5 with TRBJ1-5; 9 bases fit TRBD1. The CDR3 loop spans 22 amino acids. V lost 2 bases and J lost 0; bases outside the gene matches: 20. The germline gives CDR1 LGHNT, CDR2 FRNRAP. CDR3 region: CASGLPSTTRQGVVYSNQPQHF. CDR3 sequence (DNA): TGTGCTAGTGGTTTGCCATCTACTACAAGACAGGGGGTAGTTTATAGCAATCAGCCCCAGCATTTT.

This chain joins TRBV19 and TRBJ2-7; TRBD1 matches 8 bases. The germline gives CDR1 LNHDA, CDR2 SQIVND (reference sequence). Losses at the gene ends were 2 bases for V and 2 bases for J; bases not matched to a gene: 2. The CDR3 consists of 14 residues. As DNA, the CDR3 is TGTGCCAGTAGTATAAACAGGGGGGCCTACGAGCAGTACTTC. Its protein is CASSINRGAYEQYF.

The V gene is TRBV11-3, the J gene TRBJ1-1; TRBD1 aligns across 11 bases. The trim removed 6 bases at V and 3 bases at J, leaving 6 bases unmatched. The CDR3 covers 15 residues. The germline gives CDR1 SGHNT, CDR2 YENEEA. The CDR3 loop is CASSGTGGAYTEAFF. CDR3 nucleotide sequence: TGTGCCAGCAGTGGGACAGGGGGAGCTTACACTGAAGCTTTCTTT.

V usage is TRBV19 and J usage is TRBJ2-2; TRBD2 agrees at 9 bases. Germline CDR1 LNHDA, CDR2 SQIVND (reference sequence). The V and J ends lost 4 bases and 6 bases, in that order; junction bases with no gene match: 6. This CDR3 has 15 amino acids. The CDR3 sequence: CASSRAGGWPGELFF. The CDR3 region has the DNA TGTGCCAGTAGTAGGGCGGGAGGGTGGCCCGGGGAGCTGTTTTTT.

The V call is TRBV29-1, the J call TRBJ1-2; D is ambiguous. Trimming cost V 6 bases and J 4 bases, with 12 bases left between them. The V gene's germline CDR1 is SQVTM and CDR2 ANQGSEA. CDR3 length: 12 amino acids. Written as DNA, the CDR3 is TGCAGCGTCCCCCAGACGGGCTATGGCTACACCTTC. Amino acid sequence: CSVPQTGYGYTF.

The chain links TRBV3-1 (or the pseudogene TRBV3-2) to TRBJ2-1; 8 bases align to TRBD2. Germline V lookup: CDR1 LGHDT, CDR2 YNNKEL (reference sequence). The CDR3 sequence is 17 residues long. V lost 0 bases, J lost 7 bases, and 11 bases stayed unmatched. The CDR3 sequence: CASSQDIAGLASNEQFF. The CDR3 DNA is TGTGCCAGCAGCCAAGACATCGCCGGACTAGCTTCGAATGAGCAGTTCTTC.

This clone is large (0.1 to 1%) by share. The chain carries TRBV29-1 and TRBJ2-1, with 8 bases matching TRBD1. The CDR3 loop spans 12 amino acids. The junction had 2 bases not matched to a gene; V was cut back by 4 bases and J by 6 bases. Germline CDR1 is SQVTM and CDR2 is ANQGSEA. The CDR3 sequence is CSVGTGLNEQFF. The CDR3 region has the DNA TGCAGCGTTGGGACAGGGCTCAATGAGCAGTTCTTC.

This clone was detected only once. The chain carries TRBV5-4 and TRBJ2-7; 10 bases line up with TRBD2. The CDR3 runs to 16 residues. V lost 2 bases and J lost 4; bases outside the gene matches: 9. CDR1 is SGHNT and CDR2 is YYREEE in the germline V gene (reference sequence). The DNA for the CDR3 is TGTGCCAGCAGCTTCGATTTGGGGACTAGCGTGTACGAGCAGTACTTC. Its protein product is CASSFDLGTSVYEQYF.

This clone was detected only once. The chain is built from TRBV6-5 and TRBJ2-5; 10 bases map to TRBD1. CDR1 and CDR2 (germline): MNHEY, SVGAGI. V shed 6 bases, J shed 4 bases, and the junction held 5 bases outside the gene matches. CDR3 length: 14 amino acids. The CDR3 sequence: CASSRQGATETQYF. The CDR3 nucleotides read TGTGCCAGCAGCCGACAGGGGGCGACAGAGACCCAGTACTTC.

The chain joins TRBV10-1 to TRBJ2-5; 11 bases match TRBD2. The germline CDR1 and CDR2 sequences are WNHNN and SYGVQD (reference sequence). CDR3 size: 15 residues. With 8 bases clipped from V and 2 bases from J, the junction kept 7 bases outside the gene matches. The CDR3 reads CASPDSSGRQETQYF. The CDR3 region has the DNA TGCGCCAGCCCTGATTCTAGCGGGAGGCAAGAGACCCAGTACTTC.

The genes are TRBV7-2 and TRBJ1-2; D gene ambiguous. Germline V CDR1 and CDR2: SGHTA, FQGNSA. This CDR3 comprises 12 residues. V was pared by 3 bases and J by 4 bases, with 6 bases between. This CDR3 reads CASSFKSYGYTF. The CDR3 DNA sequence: TGTGCCAGCAGCTTTAAATCCTATGGCTACACCTTC.

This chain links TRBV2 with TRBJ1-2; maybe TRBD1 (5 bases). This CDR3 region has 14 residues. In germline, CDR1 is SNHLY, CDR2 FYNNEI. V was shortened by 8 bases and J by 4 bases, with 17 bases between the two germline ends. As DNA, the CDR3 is TGTGCCAGCTCGAGAAGTGGGGGGATCTATGGCTACACCTTC. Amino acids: CASSRSGGIYGYTF.